Sequencing of this T cell receptor (beta chain) was carried out in a study of T cells in Graves' hyperthyroidism and ophthalmopathy (dated by TCRdb to between 2018 and 2020). For the study in its entirety: Peripheral blood was collected at initial diagnosis, before any treatment. A discovery cohort of about a hundred patients, about 40 with Graves' ophthalmopathy and approximately 57 with stable Graves' hyperthyroidism, was used to find distinguishing TCR V-J signatures. An independent validation cohort of some 18 hyperthyroidism patients and roughly 16 patients who later progressed to ophthalmopathy tested prospective prediction of ophthalmopathy. For training and testing, the 80 to 100 patients in the discovery cohort were randomly divided in a 7:3 ratio. In several Graves' hyperthyroidism patients, the study also compared T-cell repertoires from thyroid tissue with T-cell repertoires from blood. After sampling, hyperthyroidism patients received methimazole starting at 30 mg daily, and ophthalmopathy patients received high-dose intravenous methylprednisolone. TCR Vbeta CDR3 sequencing of 140 or so peripheral blood samples (over 40 ophthalmopathy, about 75 hyperthyroidism and 17 progressor patients) is reported in the paper.

TCR beta CDR3 regions were amplified from RNA transcripts. A first-round RT-PCR of the TCR CDR3 used the HTBI primer set with the Qiagen OneStep RT-PCR kit. A second multiplex PCR round built the libraries, followed by size selection and purification. The libraries were sequenced on an Illumina HiSeq2000 using paired-end 100 bp reads. In the authors' own workflow: SOAPnuke was used to process the raw data, throwing out any read that contained adapters or uncalled bases, had a mean Phred below 15, or lacked an exact constant-primer or identifier match. High-quality paired reads were merged using COPE v1.2.5, and each unique nucleotide sequence was defined as a clonotype. Clonotypes were aligned to IMGT TRBV, TRBD and TRBJ reference segments using MiTCR v1.1. Analysis was restricted to V-J combinations with a frequency above 0.0001, which covered 99.2% of repertoires. A TCS score was defined as the ratio between F50 (clonal expansion) and ExV (chaos), using BLOSUM62-based TCRdist between CDR3 peptides within each V-J. Welch's t-statistics and random forest reduced around 510 V-J features to roughly 13, which were used in a naive Bayes classifier (R e1071). The public reads were reprocessed in TCRdb via fastp at Q25 and MiXCR, keeping in-frame beta chains. Every entry covers one CDR3 protein and lists the most common genes and DNA from its rows. The V and J calls and clone size are TCRdb's, not the authors'. The sample yields about 700,000 distinct CDR3 sequences; 14% were counted once. 10% of the sample lies in the top ten.

Per the germline V gene, SGDLS is the CDR1 and YYNGEE is the CDR2. V was cut back by 0 bases and J by 9 bases, leaving a gap of 8 bases between them. The CDR3 runs 12 residues from the cysteine to the phenylalanine. Kept here is only the CDR3 DNA, which spans 36 bases and is read in frame from base 1. Broad study findings and their caveats: A model built on a 13 V-J signature distinguished ophthalmopathy from stable hyperthyroidism, reaching 85% to 90% sensitivity and under 84% specificity in cross-validation and 80%/75% in testing. During validation, the model predicted progression to ophthalmopathy a median of roughly six months ahead of onset, with around 70% sensitivity and 72.22% specificity. Sample size was not statistically predetermined, and blinding of investigators to group allocation was not performed. Most expanded thyroid clonotypes (frequency above 0.001) were also detected in blood, suggesting blood repertoires may reflect thyroid immune responses.

Stable Graves' hyperthyroidism was defined as no progression to ophthalmopathy during 18 months of follow-up. Hyperthyroidism patients were newly diagnosed, with disease duration under 2 months, and aged 18 to 65 years. Any patient with an uncontrolled infection, another autoimmune disease, pregnancy or lactation was excluded. Diagnoses were established on the basis of clinical symptoms, serum thyroxine and TRAb, thyroid ultrasound, and orbital computed tomography. PBMCs were separated from roughly 10 ml of fresh peripheral blood using Ficoll-Paque density gradient centrifugation. Total RNA was extracted with Trizol reagent, and quality was checked on an Agilent 2100 Bioanalyzer. This clonotype was detected ten times or more. Its antigen is still unknown. No clone much larger than this one lies a single base away; base qualities are absent.

This TCR was recovered from a woman between 18 and 29 years old with Graves' hyperthyroidism. The chain links TRBV9 with TRBJ2-3; the D assignment is uncertain and may be TRBD1 or TRBD2, with 6 bases supporting each. The sequencing input was blood. Read as DNA, the sequence is TGTGCCAGCAGCGTAGACGGGGGCACGCAGTATTTT. The resulting protein is CASSVDGGTQYF.